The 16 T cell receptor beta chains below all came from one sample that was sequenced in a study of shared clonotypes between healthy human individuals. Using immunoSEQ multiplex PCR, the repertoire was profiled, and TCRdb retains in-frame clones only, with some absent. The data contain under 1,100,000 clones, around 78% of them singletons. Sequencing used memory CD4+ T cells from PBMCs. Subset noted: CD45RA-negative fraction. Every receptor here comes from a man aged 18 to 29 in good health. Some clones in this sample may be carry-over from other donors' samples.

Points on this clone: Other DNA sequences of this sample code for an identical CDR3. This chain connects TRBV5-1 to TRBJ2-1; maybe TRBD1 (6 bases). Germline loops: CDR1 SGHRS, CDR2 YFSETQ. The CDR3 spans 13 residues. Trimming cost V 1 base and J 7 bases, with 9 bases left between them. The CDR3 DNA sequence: TGCGCCAGCAGCTTGACAGGGTTAAATGAGCAGTTCTTC. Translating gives CASSLTGLNEQFF. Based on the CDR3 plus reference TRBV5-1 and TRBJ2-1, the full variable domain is KAGVTQTPRYLIKTRGQQVTLSCSPISGHRSVSWYQQTPGQGLQFLFEYFSETQRNKGNFPGRFSGRQFSNSRSEMNVSTLELGDSALYLCASSLTGLNEQFFGPGTRLTVL.

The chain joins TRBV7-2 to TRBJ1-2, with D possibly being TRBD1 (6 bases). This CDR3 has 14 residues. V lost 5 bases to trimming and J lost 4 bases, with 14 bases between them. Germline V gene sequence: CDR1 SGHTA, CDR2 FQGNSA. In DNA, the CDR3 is TGTGCCAGCAGCGTAGGACAGACGGTCTATGGCTACACCTTC. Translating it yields CASSVGQTVYGYTF.

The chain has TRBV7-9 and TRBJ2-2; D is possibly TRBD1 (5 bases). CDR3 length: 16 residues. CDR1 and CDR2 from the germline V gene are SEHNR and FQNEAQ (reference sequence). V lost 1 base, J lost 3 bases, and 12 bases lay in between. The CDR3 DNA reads TGTGCCAGCAGCTTAGGGCGACAGACTGACACCGGGGAGCTGTTTTTT. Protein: CASSLGRQTDTGELFF.

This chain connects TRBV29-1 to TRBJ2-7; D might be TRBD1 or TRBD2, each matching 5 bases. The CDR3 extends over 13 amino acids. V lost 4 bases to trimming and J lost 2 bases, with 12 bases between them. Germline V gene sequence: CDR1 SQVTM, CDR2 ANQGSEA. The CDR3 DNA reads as TGCAGCGTTGCCCGGGGCCCTACCTACGAGCAGTACTTC. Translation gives CSVARGPTYEQYF.

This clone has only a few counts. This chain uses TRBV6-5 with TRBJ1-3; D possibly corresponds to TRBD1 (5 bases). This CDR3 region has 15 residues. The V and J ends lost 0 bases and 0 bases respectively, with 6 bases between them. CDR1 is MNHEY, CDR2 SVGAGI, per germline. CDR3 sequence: CASSYSQGSGNTIYF. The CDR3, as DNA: TGTGCCAGCAGTTACTCCCAGGGCTCTGGAAACACCATATATTTT.

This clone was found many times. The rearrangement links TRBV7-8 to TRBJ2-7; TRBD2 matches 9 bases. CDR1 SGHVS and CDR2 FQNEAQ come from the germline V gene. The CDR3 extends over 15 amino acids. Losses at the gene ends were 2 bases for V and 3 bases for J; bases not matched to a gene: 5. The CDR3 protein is CASSLRGLAHYEQYF. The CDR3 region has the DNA TGTGCCAGCAGCTTAAGAGGACTAGCGCACTACGAGCAGTACTTC. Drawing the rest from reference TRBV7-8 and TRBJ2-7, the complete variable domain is GAGVSQSPRYKVAKRGQDVALRCDPISGHVSLFWYQQALGQGPEFLTYFQNEAQLDKSGLPSDRFFAERPEGSVSTLKIQRTQQEDSAVYLCASSLRGLAHYEQYFGPGTRLTVT.

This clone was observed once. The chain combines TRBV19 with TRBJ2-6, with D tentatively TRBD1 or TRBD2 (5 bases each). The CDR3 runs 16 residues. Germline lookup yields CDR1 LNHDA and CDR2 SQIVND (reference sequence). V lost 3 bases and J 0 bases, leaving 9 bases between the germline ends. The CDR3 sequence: CASSMGVYSGANVLTF. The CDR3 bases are TGTGCCAGTAGTATGGGGGTTTACTCTGGGGCCAACGTCCTGACTTTC.

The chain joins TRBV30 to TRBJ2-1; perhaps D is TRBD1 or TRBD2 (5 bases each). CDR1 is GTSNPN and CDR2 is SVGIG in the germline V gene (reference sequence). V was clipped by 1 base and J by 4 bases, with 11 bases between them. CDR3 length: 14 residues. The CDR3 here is CAWSGDPAYNEQFF. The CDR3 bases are TGTGCCTGGAGTGGGGACCCTGCTTACAATGAGCAGTTCTTC. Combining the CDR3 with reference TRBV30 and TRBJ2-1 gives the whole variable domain SQTIHQWPATLVQPVGSPLSLECTVEGTSNPNLYWYRQAAGRGLQLLFYSVGIGQISSEVPQNLSASRPQDRQFILSSKKLLLSDSGFYLCAWSGDPAYNEQFFGPGTRLTVL.

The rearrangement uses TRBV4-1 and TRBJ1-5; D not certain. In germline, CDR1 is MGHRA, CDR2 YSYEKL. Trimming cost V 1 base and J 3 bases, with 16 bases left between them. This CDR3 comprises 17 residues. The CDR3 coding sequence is TGCGCCAGCAGCCAAGGGACTTCCGGGTATGACAATCAGCCCCAGCATTTT. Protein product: CASSQGTSGYDNQPQHF.

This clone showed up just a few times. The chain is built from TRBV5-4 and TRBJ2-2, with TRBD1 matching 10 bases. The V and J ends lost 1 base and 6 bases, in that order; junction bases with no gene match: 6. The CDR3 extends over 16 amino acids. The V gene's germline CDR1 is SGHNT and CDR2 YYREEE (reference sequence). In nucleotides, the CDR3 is TGTGCCAGCAGCTTGTGGGACAGGGGAAAGGCCGGGGAGCTGTTTTTT. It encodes CASSLWDRGKAGELFF.

In nucleotides, the CDR3 is TGTGCCAGCAGTGAAGGCGGGTGGGCCAAGTCCTACGAGCAGTACTTC. It is translated as CASSEGGWAKSYEQYF. The chain carries TRBV2 and TRBJ2-7, with D possibly being TRBD2 (5 bases). The V end was cut by 1 base, the J end by 1 base, with 14 bases between. CDR1 and CDR2 from the germline V gene are SNHLY and FYNNEI. The CDR3 loop spans 16 amino acids. Supplemented by reference TRBV2 and TRBJ2-7, the full variable domain reads EPEVTQTPSHQVTQMGQEVILRCVPISNHLYFYWYRQILGQKVEFLVSFYNNEISEKSEIFDDQFSVERPDGSNFTLKIRSTKLEDSAMYFCASSEGGWAKSYEQYFGPGTRLTVT.

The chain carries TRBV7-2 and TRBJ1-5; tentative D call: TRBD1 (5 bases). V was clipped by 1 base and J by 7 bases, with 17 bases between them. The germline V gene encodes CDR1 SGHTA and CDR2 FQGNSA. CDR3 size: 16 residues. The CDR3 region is CASSLGGFGGRQPQHF. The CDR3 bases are TGTGCCAGCAGCTTAGGAGGGTTCGGGGGAAGACAGCCCCAGCATTTT.

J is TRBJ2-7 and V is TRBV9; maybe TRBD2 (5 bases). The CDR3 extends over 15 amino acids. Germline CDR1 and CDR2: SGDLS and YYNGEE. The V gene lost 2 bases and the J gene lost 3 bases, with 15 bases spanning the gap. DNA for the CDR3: TGTGCCAGCAGCGTGAGCAGCGGCATGAACTACGAGCAGTACTTC. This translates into CASSVSSGMNYEQYF.

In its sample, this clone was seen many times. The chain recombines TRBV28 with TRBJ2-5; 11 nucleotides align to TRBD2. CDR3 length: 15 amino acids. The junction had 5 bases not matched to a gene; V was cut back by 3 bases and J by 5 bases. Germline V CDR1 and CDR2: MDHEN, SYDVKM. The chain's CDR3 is CASSLTSGARETQYF. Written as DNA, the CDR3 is TGTGCCAGCAGTTTGACTAGCGGGGCTCGGGAGACCCAGTACTTC.

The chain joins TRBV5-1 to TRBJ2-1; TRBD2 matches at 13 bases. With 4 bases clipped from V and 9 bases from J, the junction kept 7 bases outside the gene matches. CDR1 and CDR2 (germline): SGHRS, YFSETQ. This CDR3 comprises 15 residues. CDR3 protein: CASSPRTSGSGEQFF. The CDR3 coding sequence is TGCGCCAGCAGCCCACGGACTAGCGGGAGTGGTGAGCAGTTCTTC.

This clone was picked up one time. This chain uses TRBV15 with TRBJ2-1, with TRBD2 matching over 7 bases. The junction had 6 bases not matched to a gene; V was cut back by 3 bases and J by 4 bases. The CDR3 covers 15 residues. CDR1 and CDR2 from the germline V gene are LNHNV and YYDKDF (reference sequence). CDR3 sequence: CATSSGLADYNEQFF. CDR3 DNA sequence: TGTGCCACCAGCAGTGGTCTAGCGGATTACAATGAGCAGTTCTTC.